Sequencing of this TCR beta chain was carried out in a study of T-cell memory formation after mild COVID-19. The overall study: The two donors had largely donor-specific TCR clusters.

Germline loops: CDR1 MNHEY, CDR2 SVGEGT. V dropped 6 bases and J dropped 4; count of bases not matched to a gene: 8. CDR3 length: 15 residues. Study results and limitations: Contracting clones, day 15 to 85, had balanced CD4/CD8, and later expanders favored CD4+. Among CD4+ contracting clones, most were CM and EM, and CD8+ ones EMRA.

TCRdb re-analysed the 5' RACE reads in MiXCR, keeping a single row per CDR3 protein. This sample carries about 440,000 distinct CDR3 sequences, around 20% of them seen once, and the ten largest clones take about 8.1%. This clonotype was picked up a small number of times. Its specificity is unknown. The sequencing sample was made of PBMCs or a T cell subset sorted from them (not recorded which). The sequence came from an adult woman who had mild COVID-19 (a few samples of this study predate the infection). Cell type and time point are not known. The chain employs TRBV6-2 or TRBV6-3 and TRBJ2-2, with 7 positions matching TRBD2. The CDR3 sequence is CASSLLRGSTGELFF. In DNA form, the CDR3 reads TGTGCCAGCAGCTTACTTCGCGGGAGCACCGGGGAGCTGTTTTTT.